These 30 T cell receptor beta chains were all obtained from the same sample, sequenced in a study of T cell repertoires in cytomegalovirus infection. TCRdb passed the reads through MiXCR, listing each CDR3 protein once. The table includes hundreds of thousands of distinct CDR3 sequences, 20% to 25% detected once. The sequencing input was CD8+ T cells from PBMCs. The receptor source for this set is a human donor in good health (CMV status not recorded). Some clones in this sample may be carry-over from other donors' samples.

This clonotype appeared a few times. This chain uses TRBV27 with TRBJ2-7; 7 bases agree with TRBD1. Germline V gives CDR1 MNHEY, CDR2 SMNVEV (reference sequence). The CDR3 length is 15 residues. After removal of 8 bases from V and 3 bases from J, the junction contained 13 bases not matched to a gene. The CDR3 DNA follows: TGTGCCAGCGGCTCCCCACGGACAGGCGACTACGAGCAGTACGTC. It yields the protein CASGSPRTGDYEQYV.

This chain uses TRBV28 with TRBJ1-5; unclear D gene. This CDR3 comprises 15 residues. V lost 3 bases to trimming and J lost 0 bases, with 9 bases between them. CDR1 is MDHEN, CDR2 SYDVKM, per germline. CDR3 loop: CASSFRSHSNQPQHF. CDR3 DNA: TGTGCCAGCAGTTTTCGCAGCCATAGCAATCAGCCCCAGCATTTT.

This clonotype was seen ten or more times. The chain has TRBV7-2 and TRBJ2-2, with D uncertain. V lost 6 bases and J lost 4, with 12 bases in between. CDR3 length equals 14 residues. The germline CDR1 and CDR2 sequences are SGHTA and FQGNSA. The CDR3 nucleotides are TGTGCCAGCAGGTATTACTACGTCACCGGGGAGCTGTTTTTT. This gives the protein CASRYYYVTGELFF.

For this clonotype: Germline is not matched at one junction end, which may reflect a read error. This chain links TRBV7-4 with TRBJ1-1; a weak D match, TRBD1 (5 bases). Per the germline V gene, CDR1 is SGHVT and CDR2 is SQSDAQ. The CDR3 sequence is 13 residues long. As DNA, the CDR3 is TGTGCCAGCACCTCAGGGACGAACACTGAAGCTATCTTT. Its protein product is CASTSGTNTEAIF.

The genes are TRBV28 and TRBJ2-1; TRBD1 might be the D (5 bases). CDR1 is MDHEN, CDR2 SYDVKM, per germline. Deletions cut 10 bases from V and 3 bases from J, with 19 bases between. The CDR3 consists of 15 residues. CDR3 in amino acids: CAIDIQGSRYNEQFF. CDR3 sequence (DNA): TGTGCCATCGATATCCAGGGATCCCGCTACAATGAGCAGTTCTTC.

This clonotype was found a few times. The chain carries TRBV28 and TRBJ2-5; D is perhaps TRBD1 or TRBD2 (5 bases each). Germline V gene data show CDR1 as MDHEN and CDR2 as SYDVKM. The V end was cut by 4 bases, the J end by 5 bases, with 17 bases between. The CDR3 loop spans 15 amino acids. CDR3 loop: CASSSERDRDETQYF. DNA of the CDR3: TGTGCCAGCAGTTCTGAAAGGGACCGTGACGAGACCCAGTACTTC.

This clonotype was picked up a small number of times. V usage is TRBV15 and J usage is TRBJ1-1; tentatively, D is TRBD1 (6 bases). Trimming stripped 0 bases from V and 1 base from J, with 12 bases between. Germline V lookup: CDR1 LNHNV, CDR2 YYDKDF (reference sequence). The length of the CDR3 is 16 residues. CDR3 coding DNA: TGTGCCACCAGCAGAGATGACGCCAGGGGGAACACTGAAGCTTTCTTT. Its protein is CATSRDDARGNTEAFF.

The CDR3 reads CASSTHSIGELFF. As DNA, the CDR3 is TGTGCCAGCAGTACCCACTCGATTGGGGAGCTGTTTTTT. The chain couples TRBV6-4 to TRBJ2-2, with no clear D. The CDR3 is 13 residues long. V was shortened by 5 bases and J by 8 bases, with 12 bases between the two germline ends. Germline V gene sequence: CDR1 MRHNA, CDR2 SNTAGT.

The sample holds many counts of this clonotype. The V call is TRBV12-3 or TRBV12-4, the J call TRBJ1-1; a weak D match, TRBD1 (5 bases). The CDR3 covers 14 residues. V was trimmed by 6 bases and J by 7 bases, leaving 18 bases between them. The CDR3 DNA reads as TGTGCCAGCAGCCCACCCGGGGAGGGGTTTGAAGCTTTCTTT. This translates into CASSPPGEGFEAFF.

This clonotype turned up a few times. This chain joins TRBV12-5 and TRBJ2-7, with D perhaps matching TRBD1 (6 bases). Germline V gives CDR1 LGHNT, CDR2 FRNRAP. V gave up 5 bases and J gave up 3 bases, with 11 bases separating them. This CDR3 comprises 13 residues. CDR3 DNA: TGTGCTAGTGGTACAGGGTTCGTCTACGAGCAGTACTTC. It yields the protein CASGTGFVYEQYF.

There are many counts of this clonotype. The chain employs TRBV7-8 and TRBJ2-1; D is ambiguous. Trimming stripped 1 base from V and 0 bases from J, with 10 bases between. Germline CDR1 and CDR2: SGHVS and FQNEAQ. This CDR3 has 16 amino acids. The CDR3 bases are TGTGCCAGCAGCTTAGAGGTTGGGCTCTCCTACAATGAGCAGTTCTTC. Its protein is CASSLEVGLSYNEQFF.

This clonotype showed up many times. J is TRBJ2-7 and V is TRBV28; D is perhaps TRBD1 (6 bases). Germline V gives CDR1 MDHEN, CDR2 SYDVKM. Trimming removed 5 bases at V and 4 bases at J, with 21 bases between. This CDR3 has 16 amino acids. The chain's CDR3 is CASSQTTGYNLYEQYV. The CDR3 DNA sequence: TGTGCCAGCAGTCAAACTACAGGGTATAACCTATACGAGCAGTACGTC.

The V gene is TRBV7-9, the J gene TRBJ2-7; 7 bases agree with TRBD1. CDR3 length: 14 residues. Germline-derived CDR1 and CDR2 are SEHNR and FQNEAQ (reference sequence). After removal of 7 bases from V and 4 bases from J, the junction contained 10 bases not matched to a gene. The CDR3 spells CASTLPRGWYEQYV. The DNA for the CDR3 is TGTGCCAGCACCCTACCCAGGGGGTGGTACGAGCAGTACGTC.

This clonotype has only a few counts. V gene TRBV4-2 combines with J gene TRBJ1-3, with D perhaps TRBD1 (5 bases). CDR3 length: 16 amino acids. The V and J ends lost 1 base and 0 bases respectively, with 10 bases between them. Germline V gene data show CDR1 as LGHNA and CDR2 as YNFKEQ. The chain's CDR3 is CASSQGTGISGNTIYF. The CDR3 DNA reads as TGTGCCAGCAGCCAAGGAACAGGCATCTCTGGAAACACCATATATTTT.

This clonotype was observed at least ten times. The chain couples TRBV28 to TRBJ1-6, with 7 nucleotides matching TRBD1. V was clipped by 5 bases and J by 14 bases; unmatched bases: 15. Germline CDR1 MDHEN, CDR2 SYDVKM. This CDR3 comprises 15 residues. The CDR3 spells CASSPPTGDPLALHF. The CDR3 DNA reads TGTGCCAGCAGTCCGCCCACAGGGGACCCACTGGCCCTCCACTTT.

At least ten counts were recorded for this clonotype. The CDR3 nucleotides read TGCGCCAGCAGCTTGGCAGGACCGAACACTGAAGCTTTCTTT. Translating gives CASSLAGPNTEAFF. The chain has TRBV5-1 and TRBJ1-1; D not certain. Germline CDR1 reads SGHRS; CDR2 reads YFSETQ. V was pared by 0 bases and J by 1 base, with 7 bases between. This CDR3 comprises 14 residues.

This chain joins TRBV29-1 and TRBJ1-2; perhaps TRBD1 as D (6 bases). From germline, CDR1 is SQVTM and CDR2 ANQGSEA. With 7 bases removed from V and 7 bases from J, the gap between germline ends came to 25 bases. CDR3 length equals 15 residues. The CDR3 nucleotides read TGCAGCGCCCCCGGACCCACCGAACAGGGAAGTGGCTACACCTTC. Protein sequence: CSAPGPTEQGSGYTF.

A few counts support this clonotype. The chain couples TRBV20-1 to TRBJ2-3; maybe TRBD1 (6 bases). CDR1 is DFQATT and CDR2 is SNEGSKA in the germline V gene (reference sequence). The germline V and J ends were trimmed by 6 bases and 1 base, with 17 bases remaining between them. The CDR3 consists of 15 residues. CDR3 in amino acids: CSANNPGQGTDTQYF. Written as DNA, the CDR3 is TGCAGTGCCAATAATCCGGGACAAGGCACAGATACGCAGTATTTT.

This clonotype was detected many times. This sequence joins TRBV7-9 and TRBJ1-5; D call uncertain. Deletions cut 6 bases from V and 5 bases from J, with 8 bases between. The CDR3 consists of 12 residues. CDR1 and CDR2 (germline): SEHNR, FQNEAQ (reference sequence). CDR3 protein: CASRLNDQPQHF. The CDR3 region has the DNA TGTGCCAGCAGATTAAACGATCAGCCCCAGCATTTT.

The chain links TRBV20-1 to TRBJ2-5; D call uncertain. Germline values: CDR1 DFQATT, CDR2 SNEGSKA (reference sequence). V dropped 3 bases and J dropped 5 bases, with 13 bases sitting between them. This CDR3 comprises 13 residues. The CDR3 loop reads CSASGGLSETQYF. CDR3 bases: TGCAGTGCTAGCGGTGGCCTGTCCGAGACCCAGTACTTC.

The CDR3 nucleotides are TGTGCCAGCAGCCCCTTCGACGGCTTGAACACTGAAGCTTTCTTT. It is translated as CASSPFDGLNTEAFF. The genes are TRBV14 and TRBJ1-1; D is uncertain. V was shortened by 4 bases and J by 0 bases, with 12 bases between the two germline ends. Per germline, CDR1 SGHDN and CDR2 FVKESK. CDR3 length: 15 residues.

This clonotype occurred once. This chain links TRBV19 with TRBJ1-1; the D gene is possibly TRBD1 (5 bases). CDR3 length equals 16 residues. Germline lookup yields CDR1 LNHDA and CDR2 SQIVND (reference sequence). V was trimmed by 0 bases and J by 5 bases, leaving 16 bases between them. CDR3 loop: CASSIDGGWGGTEAFF. DNA of the CDR3: TGTGCCAGTAGTATAGATGGCGGTTGGGGGGGGACTGAAGCTTTCTTT.

This clonotype was detected many times. The V gene is TRBV12-5, the J gene TRBJ2-2; the D is unclear. Germline V lookup: CDR1 LGHNT, CDR2 FRNRAP. Trimming removed 3 bases from V and 0 bases from J, with 17 bases in between. The CDR3 extends over 18 amino acids. The CDR3 sequence: CASGFFPGVDANTGELFF. The CDR3 DNA sequence: TGTGCTAGTGGTTTCTTCCCGGGTGTTGACGCGAACACCGGGGAGCTGTTTTTT.

V gene TRBV6-6 combines with J gene TRBJ2-1; possible D gene TRBD1, 6 bases. This CDR3 is 14 amino acids long. Germline values: CDR1 MNHNY, CDR2 SVGAGI (reference sequence). V shed 8 bases and J shed 11 bases, with 22 bases lying between them. The CDR3 bases are TGTGCCAGCCTCGGCAGGGGAACATGGGAGAAGCAGTTCTTC. Amino acid sequence: CASLGRGTWEKQFF.

The table lists this clonotype with many counts. CDR3 bases: TGTGCCAGCAGCTTAGGTGGGGCCAACGTCCTGACTTTC. Its translation is CASSLGGANVLTF. The chain combines TRBV7-6 with TRBJ2-6, with D uncertain. This CDR3 has 13 residues. The ends were cut back, 1 base at V and 3 bases at J, with 1 base in the middle. The germline gives CDR1 SGHVS, CDR2 FNYEAQ.

Comment on this clonotype: The junction departs from germline at one end; a sequencing error may be responsible. The rearrangement joins TRBV14 to TRBJ2-2; possible D gene TRBD1, 5 bases. Germline-derived CDR1 and CDR2 are SGHDN and FVKESK. The CDR3 has 14 residues. CDR3 amino acids: CARSPTQGAGELFF. CDR3 sequence (DNA): TGTGCCAGAAGCCCAACCCAGGGTGCCGGGGAGCTGTTTTTT.

On this clonotype itself: A read error may explain this, as a much larger clone is one base away. This chain joins TRBV7-3 and TRBJ1-1, with D unclear. CDR3 length: 13 amino acids. From germline, CDR1 is SGHTA and CDR2 FQGTGA. V lost 5 bases and J lost 4, with 11 bases in between. The CDR3 is CASSVIWGTEAFF. DNA for the CDR3: TGTGCCAGCAGCGTAATTTGGGGCACTGAAGCTTTCTTT.

This clonotype was seen just once. The CDR3 region is CASSERDWGLNEQFF. The CDR3 DNA follows: TGTGCCAGCAGTGAAAGAGACTGGGGGTTAAATGAGCAGTTCTTC. The chain is built from TRBV6-4 and TRBJ2-1; the D call may be TRBD1 or TRBD2 (5 bases each). With 3 bases removed from V and 7 bases from J, the gap between germline ends came to 16 bases. CDR1 is MRHNA and CDR2 is SNTAGT in the germline V gene. The CDR3 consists of 15 residues.

This clonotype was found a few times. The rearrangement joins TRBV5-5 to TRBJ1-2; 7 positions match TRBD1. Germline V gives CDR1 SGHKS, CDR2 YYEKEE (reference sequence). This CDR3 spans 15 amino acids. V was pared by 0 bases and J by 4 bases, with 6 bases of the junction left unmatched. The CDR3 DNA sequence: TGTGCCAGCAGCTTGGATGGGACAGATGGCTATGGCTACACCTTC. Translating gives CASSLDGTDGYGYTF.

The rearrangement links TRBV29-1 to TRBJ2-5, with 8 bases matching TRBD2. Germline-derived CDR1 and CDR2 are SQVTM and ANQGSEA. V was pared by 6 bases and J by 7 bases, with 7 bases of the junction left unmatched. The CDR3 length is 12 residues. The CDR3 protein is CSVRGGYGTQYF. The DNA for the CDR3 is TGCAGCGTCCGGGGGGGCTACGGGACCCAGTACTTC. Full variable domain (missing parts from reference TRBV29-1 and TRBJ2-5): SAVISQKPSRDICQRGTSLTIQCQVDSQVTMMFWYRQQPGQSLTLIATANQGSEATYESGFVIDKFPISRPNLTFSTLTVSNMSPEDSSIYLCSVRGGYGTQYFGPGTRLLVL.